This T cell receptor (beta chain) was captured in a study of T cells after yellow fever vaccination. The overall study: When fractions had low cell numbers, they were prepared with SMART-Seq v4 Ultra Low Input.

This clonotype was detected ten times or more. TCRdb reprocessed the 5' RACE reads via MiXCR and lists one record per CDR3 protein. The repertoire has roughly 340,000 distinct CDR3 sequences, 8% to 10% of them found once; the top ten carry roughly 18%. V was clipped by 1 base and J by 4 bases; unmatched bases: 11. The CDR3 totals 18 residues. Per germline, CDR1 MGHRA and CDR2 YSYEKL. The source is a man aged 18 to 35 who received the YFV17D yellow fever vaccine. Sequenced here: PBMCs, sampled on the day of the first yellow fever vaccination. This chain uses TRBV4-1 with TRBJ2-5; 11 bases map to TRBD2. The CDR3 DNA reads as TGCGCCAGCAGCCAAGCGGCGCTAGCGGGGGGCGGGCGAGAGACCCAGTACTTC. Encoded protein: CASSQAALAGGGRETQYF.